This record concerns one T cell receptor (beta chain) sequence. V dropped 1 base and J dropped 8 bases, with 11 bases sitting between them. From germline, CDR1 is LNHDA and CDR2 SQIVND (reference sequence). The CDR3 contains 13 residues. This entry is derived from a study of T cells in Graves' hyperthyroidism and ophthalmopathy. TCR beta CDR3 regions were amplified from RNA transcripts. RT-PCR in the first round (using the HTBI primer set) targeted the TCR CDR3. Each CDR3 protein is one row after TCRdb ran MiXCR on the multiplex PCR reads. This sample yields about 710,000 distinct CDR3 sequences, of which about 15% are seen a single time; around 8% belongs to the top ten.

Sequenced sample: blood. V usage is TRBV19 and J usage is TRBJ1-2; the D is unclear. The source of this sequence is a man aged 18 to 29 with Graves' hyperthyroidism. The CDR3 loop is CASSIGLRGGYTF. The CDR3 nucleotides are TGTGCCAGTAGTATAGGGTTACGAGGAGGCTACACCTTC.